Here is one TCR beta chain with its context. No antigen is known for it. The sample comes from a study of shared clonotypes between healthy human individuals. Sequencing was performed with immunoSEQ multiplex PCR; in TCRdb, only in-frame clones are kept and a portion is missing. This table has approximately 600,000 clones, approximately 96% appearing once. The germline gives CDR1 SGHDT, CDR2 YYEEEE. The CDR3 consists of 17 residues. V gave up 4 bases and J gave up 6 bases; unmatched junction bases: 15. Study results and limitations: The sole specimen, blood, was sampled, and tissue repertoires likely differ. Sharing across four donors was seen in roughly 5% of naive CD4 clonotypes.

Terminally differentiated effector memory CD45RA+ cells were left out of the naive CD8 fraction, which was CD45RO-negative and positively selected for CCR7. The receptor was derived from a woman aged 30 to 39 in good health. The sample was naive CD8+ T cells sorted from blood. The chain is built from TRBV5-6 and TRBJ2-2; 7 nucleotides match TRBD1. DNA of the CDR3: TGTGCCAGCAGCAGACACGACAGGGCGGCGGGTCCCGGGGAGCTGTTTTTT. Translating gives CASSRHDRAAGPGELFF.